Detailed here is one T cell receptor (beta chain). J was trimmed by 4 bases and V by 5 bases; bases with no gene match: 16. CDR3 size: 18 residues. The germline V gene encodes CDR1 LNHDA and CDR2 SQIVND (reference sequence). This specimen belongs to a study of blood T cell repertoires in COVID-19. Overall study: The United States, Italy and Spain were the sources of the acute and convalescent COVID-19 samples. PBMCs, B-cell-depleted T cells, or T cells provided the cDNA or gDNA that made up the material.

In the source study's methods: Amplification of reference gene primers was used by the study to estimate nucleated cell counts. The protocol was immunoSEQ multiplex PCR, while the TCRdb copy is restricted to in-frame clones and leaves out a portion. The V and J calls and the clone size are those of that table, but D and trimming were determined from the DNA. The sample comprises approximately 250,000 clones, roughly 85% of which are singletons, and around 4.5% rests with the top ten. The chain links TRBV19 to TRBJ2-5, with 10 bases aligning to TRBD2. This sequence originates from a man in his sixties who had recovered from COVID-19. The sample comprised peripheral blood. The CDR3 protein is CASSPHPSGGRTRETQYF. The CDR3 DNA is TGTGCCAGTAGTCCTCACCCTAGCGGGGGTCGAACCAGAGAGACCCAGTACTTC.